The 25 T cell receptor beta chains below all came from one sample that was sequenced in a study of T cells in Graves' hyperthyroidism and ophthalmopathy. The investigators amplified TCR beta CDR3 regions from RNA transcripts. First-round RT-PCR targeting the TCR CDR3 was performed with the HTBI primer set. One entry per CDR3 protein results from TCRdb running MiXCR on the multiplex PCR reads. The sample consists of 500,000 to 600,000 distinct CDR3 sequences, around 17% of them appearing once. The sample comprised blood. The receptors derive from a woman aged 18-29 years with Graves' hyperthyroidism.

At least ten counts were recorded for this clonotype. The chain joins TRBV2 to TRBJ1-2; D is unclear. This CDR3 comprises 14 residues. Germline CDR1 reads SNHLY; CDR2 reads FYNNEI. The V and J ends lost 1 base and 5 bases respectively, with 11 bases between them. In DNA, the CDR3 is TGTGCCAGCAGTGAAGTAGGGAGCCTTTATGGCTACACCTTC. As protein: CASSEVGSLYGYTF.

There are many counts of this clonotype. This rearrangement joins TRBV6-1 to TRBJ1-5; 8 positions match TRBD1. CDR3 length: 19 amino acids. CDR1 is MNHNS and CDR2 is SASEGT in the germline V gene. J was trimmed by 1 base and V by 2 bases; bases with no gene match: 13. The CDR3 DNA reads as TGTGCCAGCAGTGAATTCGGGACAGGACGCATTGGGAGCAATCAGCCCCAGCATTTT. Its translation: CASSEFGTGRIGSNQPQHF.

This clonotype showed up many times. The chain is built from TRBV13 and TRBJ2-1; D not certain. The V gene lost 3 bases and the J gene lost 0 bases, with 6 bases spanning the gap. CDR3 size: 14 residues. CDR1 is PRHDT and CDR2 is FYEKMQ in the germline V gene (reference sequence). The DNA for the CDR3 is TGTGCCAGCAGCTTTATAGTCTCCTACAATGAGCAGTTCTTC. Translating it yields CASSFIVSYNEQFF.

The V and J genes are TRBV20-1 and TRBJ2-5; possible D gene TRBD1, 5 bases. The CDR3 totals 15 residues. Trimming left V 0 bases short and J 3 bases short, with 14 bases between. Per the germline V gene, CDR1 is DFQATT and CDR2 is SNEGSKA (reference sequence). As DNA, the CDR3 is TGCAGTGCTAGAGAATCTGGGGCCAAGAAAGAGACCCAGTACTTC. This encodes CSARESGAKKETQYF.

This clonotype was detected ten times or more. This chain joins TRBV6-2 or TRBV6-3 and TRBJ2-5; 8 nucleotides agree with TRBD1. There are 14 residues in the CDR3. The germline CDR1 and CDR2 sequences are MNHEY and SVGEGT. V shed 7 bases, J shed 2 bases, and the junction held 6 bases outside the gene matches. The CDR3 DNA is TGTGCCAGCACCCAGGACAGGGCACAAGAGACCCAGTACTTC. This translates into CASTQDRAQETQYF.

The rearrangement joins TRBV6-1 to TRBJ1-1; no definite D call. Per the germline V gene, CDR1 is MNHNS and CDR2 is SASEGT. The CDR3 length is 12 residues. Between the trimmed V and J ends, which lost 3 bases and 7 bases, there was a span of 9 bases. The CDR3 sequence: CASSERAVEAFF. CDR3 nucleotide sequence: TGTGCCAGCAGTGAGCGGGCGGTTGAAGCTTTCTTT.

This clonotype has at least ten counts. The V gene is TRBV6-1, the J gene TRBJ2-1; 13 bases agree with TRBD2. The CDR3 runs to 14 residues. Germline CDR1 and CDR2: MNHNS and SASEGT. V was pared by 6 bases and J by 12 bases, with 8 bases of the junction left unmatched. Here the CDR3 reads CASSGLAGAGGQFF. The CDR3 region has the DNA TGTGCCAGCAGCGGACTAGCGGGAGCGGGTGGGCAGTTCTTC.

V and J are TRBV29-1 and TRBJ2-7; D possibly corresponds to TRBD2 (5 bases). The CDR3 is 12 amino acids. V gave up 2 bases and J gave up 4 bases, with 9 bases separating them. CDR1 and CDR2 from the germline V gene are SQVTM and ANQGSEA. The CDR3 loop reads CSVENLAYEQYF. The DNA of the CDR3 is TGCAGCGTTGAAAATCTAGCATACGAGCAGTACTTC.

The V and J genes are TRBV14 and TRBJ1-6, with D unresolved. Trimming removed 4 bases from V and 7 bases from J, with 14 bases in between. This CDR3 comprises 15 residues. Germline CDR1 and CDR2: SGHDN and FVKESK. This CDR3 is CASSPLVGVNSPLHF. CDR3 DNA sequence: TGTGCCAGCAGCCCTCTAGTAGGAGTGAATTCACCCCTCCACTTT.

A single count supports this clonotype. The chain couples TRBV4-2 to TRBJ1-6; possibly TRBD1 for D (6 bases). This CDR3 has 15 residues. Between the trimmed V and J ends, which lost 0 bases and 8 bases, there was a span of 11 bases. CDR1 and CDR2 (germline): LGHNA, YNFKEQ. The CDR3 protein is CASSQDHGGYSPLHF. As DNA, the CDR3 is TGTGCCAGCAGCCAAGATCACGGGGGCTATTCACCCCTCCACTTT.

This clonotype was picked up many times. The V and J genes are TRBV3-1 and TRBJ2-1; 8 nucleotides align to TRBD1. J gave up 9 bases and V 1 base, and 2 bases lay outside the gene matches. From germline, CDR1 is LGHDT and CDR2 YNNKEL (reference sequence). The CDR3 is 13 amino acids. The DNA for the CDR3 is TGTGCCAGCAGCCAAGGGACAGGGATTGAGCAGTTCTTC. It is translated as CASSQGTGIEQFF.

This rearrangement joins TRBV7-9 to TRBJ1-2; D is unclear. Germline CDR1 SEHNR, CDR2 FQNEAQ (reference sequence). There are 14 residues in the CDR3. Between the trimmed V and J ends, which lost 3 bases and 6 bases, there was a span of 14 bases. The CDR3 nucleotides read TGTGCCAGCAGCTTTCCCGGGAAAGAGAATGGCTACACCTTC. Translating gives CASSFPGKENGYTF.

The chain uses TRBV24-1 and TRBJ1-5; TRBD1 is a possible D gene (6 bases). Trimming took 3 bases from V and 2 from J, leaving 13 bases between them. Germline CDR1 is KGHDR and CDR2 is SFDVKD. The CDR3 is made up of 16 amino acids. The CDR3 spells CATSDGGQGGNQPQHF. The CDR3 DNA follows: TGTGCCACCAGTGATGGGGGACAAGGTGGCAATCAGCCCCAGCATTTT.

This clonotype was counted only a few times. The chain joins TRBV5-4 to TRBJ2-2; D is unclear. The V gene's germline CDR1 is SGHNT and CDR2 YYREEE (reference sequence). This CDR3 has 15 amino acids. V was trimmed by 1 base and J by 3 bases, leaving 10 bases between them. The CDR3 DNA sequence: TGTGCCAGCAGCTTGAAGGTTCGGGACACCGGGGAGCTGTTTTTT. This gives the protein CASSLKVRDTGELFF.

This chain links TRBV19 with TRBJ2-7; tentative D call: TRBD1 (6 bases). The V gene's germline CDR1 is LNHDA and CDR2 SQIVND (reference sequence). V lost 4 bases to trimming and J lost 6 bases, with 13 bases between them. The CDR3 is 13 amino acids. Here the CDR3 DNA reads TGTGCCAGTAGTAATACCGGGACAAGCGAGCAGTACTTC. As protein: CASSNTGTSEQYF.

The sample holds a few counts of this clonotype. This chain connects TRBV12-3 or TRBV12-4 to TRBJ2-7; D not resolved. V gave up 8 bases and J gave up 2 bases, with 13 bases separating them. CDR3 length: 13 amino acids. In nucleotides, the CDR3 is TGTGCCAGCGGCCCCACTGTGACCTACGAGCAGTACTTC. Translating gives CASGPTVTYEQYF.

This clonotype was detected a few times. A read error is possible here, since a much larger clone lies one base away. The rearrangement links TRBV11-2 to TRBJ2-5; D not resolved. Germline V gene data show CDR1 as SGHAT and CDR2 as FQNNGV. This CDR3 contains 16 residues. The V end lost 2 bases, the J end lost 8 bases, and 21 bases lay between the germline ends. DNA for the CDR3: TGTGCCAGCAGCTTATGGTCCCCCAGGTCGCGAGATACCCAGTACTTC. Residues: CASSLWSPRSRDTQYF. The full variable domain, in which reference TRBV11-2 and TRBJ2-5 provide the parts outside the CDR3, is EAGVAQSPRYKIIEKRQSVAFWCNPISGHATLYWYQQILGQGPKLLIQFQNNGVVDDSQLPKDRFSAERLKGVDSTLKIQPAKLEDSAVYLCASSLWSPRSRDTQYFGPGTRLLVL.

This clonotype appeared many times. The chain joins TRBV28 to TRBJ1-1; D is perhaps TRBD1 (5 bases). The V and J ends lost 6 bases and 4 bases respectively, with 27 bases between them. The CDR3 runs to 18 residues. The germline V gene encodes CDR1 MDHEN and CDR2 SYDVKM. DNA of the CDR3: TGTGCCAGCAGCCCCCCAAGCTACAGGAAGCCAAAGGGCACTGAAGCTTTCTTT. This encodes CASSPPSYRKPKGTEAFF. Full variable domain (rest looked up from reference TRBV28 and TRBJ1-1): DVKVTQSSRYLVKRTGEKVFLECVQDMDHENMFWYRQDPGLGLRLIYFSYDVKMKEKGDIPEGYSVSREKKERFSLILESASTNQTSMYLCASSPPSYRKPKGTEAFFGQGTRLTVV.

The chain uses TRBV12-3 or TRBV12-4 and TRBJ1-1; TRBD1 is a possible D gene (6 bases). The length of the CDR3 is 15 residues. V dropped 5 bases and J dropped 0 bases, with 13 bases sitting between them. The CDR3 protein is CASSPPGQLNTEAFF. The CDR3 DNA is TGTGCCAGCAGTCCACCGGGACAATTGAACACTGAAGCTTTCTTT.

This clonotype has a count of ten or more. The CDR3: CASSPRRGGYEQYF. The CDR3 DNA is TGTGCCAGCAGCCCCAGGCGCGGGGGCTACGAGCAGTACTTC. This rearrangement joins TRBV5-8 to TRBJ2-7; 7 nucleotides agree with TRBD2. After removal of 4 bases from V and 3 bases from J, the junction contained 7 bases not matched to a gene. Germline values: CDR1 SGHTS, CDR2 YDEGEE. The CDR3 has 14 amino acids.

This clonotype was counted ten times or more. V is TRBV5-1 and J is TRBJ2-1, with 14 bases identical to TRBD2. V lost 8 bases and J lost 6; bases outside the gene matches: 7. The CDR3 loop spans 15 amino acids. Germline V gene lookup returns CDR1 SGHRS and CDR2 YFSETQ. The CDR3 DNA sequence: TGCGCCAGTCGACTAGCGGGGGGGCCTCGCAATGAGCAGTTCTTC. It encodes CASRLAGGPRNEQFF.

This clonotype was seen ten or more times. CDR3 residues: CASSLSGGPRGTDTQYF. Written as DNA, the CDR3 is TGTGCCAGCAGCTTAAGTGGCGGACCCCGAGGCACAGATACGCAGTATTTT. This chain uses TRBV7-3 with TRBJ2-3; no clear D gene. Germline V gene lookup returns CDR1 SGHTA and CDR2 FQGTGA. The CDR3 has 17 residues. Trimming took 1 base from V and 1 from J, leaving 15 bases between them.

This clonotype showed up many times. J is TRBJ2-7 and V is TRBV6-1; the match to TRBD1 covers 7 bases. Germline V gene data show CDR1 as MNHNS and CDR2 as SASEGT. Germline trimming cut 4 bases from V and 3 bases from J; bases unmatched to any gene: 6. The CDR3 is 14 residues long. CDR3 residues: CASSVRDSNYEQYF. The CDR3 region has the DNA TGTGCCAGCAGTGTCCGGGACAGTAACTACGAGCAGTACTTC.

The table lists this clonotype with many counts. The chain combines TRBV9 with TRBJ2-7, with TRBD1 matching over 8 bases. The V gene's germline CDR1 is SGDLS and CDR2 YYNGEE. The CDR3 sequence is 14 residues long. Trimming removed 2 bases from V and 1 base from J; junction bases left unmatched: 2. The CDR3 DNA reads as TGTGCCAGCAGCGTGACAGGGGCTTCCTACGAGCAGTACTTC. Translation: CASSVTGASYEQYF.

This chain connects TRBV6-5 to TRBJ1-2; D not certain. Germline V gene data show CDR1 as MNHEY and CDR2 as SVGAGI. The CDR3 is 16 residues long. Trimming took 2 bases from V and 1 from J, leaving 14 bases between them. This CDR3 is CASSYAPGAINYGYTF. The CDR3 DNA sequence: TGTGCCAGCAGTTACGCGCCGGGAGCTATTAACTATGGCTACACCTTC.